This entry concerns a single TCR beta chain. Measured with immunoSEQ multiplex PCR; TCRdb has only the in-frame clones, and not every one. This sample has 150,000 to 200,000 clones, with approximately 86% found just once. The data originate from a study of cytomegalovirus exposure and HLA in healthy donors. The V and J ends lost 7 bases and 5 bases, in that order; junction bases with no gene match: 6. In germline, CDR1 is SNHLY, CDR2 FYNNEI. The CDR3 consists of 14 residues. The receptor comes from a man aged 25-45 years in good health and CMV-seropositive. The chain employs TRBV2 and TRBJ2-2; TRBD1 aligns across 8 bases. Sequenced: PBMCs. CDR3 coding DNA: TGTGCCAGCACTGGGACAGGCCGAACCGGGGAGCTGTTTTTT. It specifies CASTGTGRTGELFF.